These 17 T cell receptor beta chains were all obtained from the same sample, sequenced in a study of radiotherapy plus CTLA-4 blockade in lung cancer. Libraries were prepared by immunoSEQ multiplex PCR; TCRdb keeps only in-frame clonotypes and omits some of them. The profile shows over 60,000 clones, around 87% of them singletons. Sequences were derived from peripheral blood, sampled from a patient treated with radiotherapy plus ipilimumab. All receptors derive from a human donor with non-small cell lung cancer who had stable disease on radiotherapy plus ipilimumab.

The DNA for the CDR3 is TGTGCCAGTAGTATTCAGAGTTGGTCCTACGAGCAGTACTTC. It encodes CASSIQSWSYEQYF. The chain employs TRBV19 and TRBJ2-7; D not certain. The CDR3 covers 14 residues. The V end lost 3 bases, the J end lost 1 base, and 10 bases lay between the germline ends. Looked up from germline, CDR1 is LNHDA and CDR2 is SQIVND (reference sequence).

CDR3 amino acids: CASSKLQRSTDTQYF. The CDR3 DNA sequence: TGTGCCAGCTCGAAACTCCAGCGGAGCACAGATACGCAGTATTTT. J is TRBJ2-3 and V is TRBV18; D possibly corresponds to TRBD2 (5 bases). V lost 6 bases and J lost 0, with 13 bases in between. The CDR3 runs 15 residues. Germline V gives CDR1 KGHSH, CDR2 LQKENI.

The chain recombines TRBV15 with TRBJ2-3, with 12 bases lining up with TRBD2. The CDR3 length is 16 residues. With V trimmed by 3 bases and J by 3 bases, 4 bases remained unmatched. The germline V gene encodes CDR1 LNHNV and CDR2 YYDKDF (reference sequence). CDR3 sequence reads: CATSRRLAGVTDTQYF. The CDR3 DNA follows: TGTGCCACCAGCAGGAGACTAGCGGGAGTAACAGATACGCAGTATTTT.

V is TRBV28 and J is TRBJ1-6; D gene ambiguous. The germline V and J ends were trimmed by 6 bases and 6 bases, with 15 bases remaining between them. CDR3 length equals 15 residues. The germline V gene encodes CDR1 MDHEN and CDR2 SYDVKM. Written as DNA, the CDR3 is TGTGCCAGCAGATCATTTAACAGCCCTAATTCACCCCTCCACTTT. It specifies CASRSFNSPNSPLHF.

The V call is TRBV9, the J call TRBJ1-6, with D unclear. The CDR3 length is 15 residues. With 4 bases removed from V and 5 bases from J, the gap between germline ends came to 13 bases. Germline loops: CDR1 SGDLS, CDR2 YYNGEE. CDR3 region: CASSLQGRDNSPLHF. For the CDR3, the DNA is TGTGCCAGCAGCCTCCAAGGAAGGGATAATTCACCCCTCCACTTT. Full variable domain (missing parts from reference TRBV9 and TRBJ1-6): DSGVTQTPKHLITATGQRVTLRCSPRSGDLSVYWYQQSLDQGLQFLIQYYNGEERAKGNILERFSAQQFPDLHSELNLSSLELGDSALYFCASSLQGRDNSPLHFGNGTRLTVT.

The chain is built from TRBV28 and TRBJ2-5, with 12 nucleotides matching TRBD2. Germline CDR1 MDHEN, CDR2 SYDVKM. J gave up 5 bases and V 6 bases, and 4 bases lay outside the gene matches. CDR3 length equals 14 residues. The CDR3 spells CASSVLAGGETQYF. The CDR3 coding sequence is TGTGCCAGCAGCGTACTAGCGGGGGGCGAGACCCAGTACTTC.

The chain couples TRBV6-1 to TRBJ2-1; 8 bases are shared with TRBD2. Germline trimming cut 4 bases from V and 0 bases from J; bases unmatched to any gene: 5. The CDR3 has 16 amino acids. Germline-derived CDR1 and CDR2 are MNHNS and SASEGT. The CDR3 is CASSALAGSSYNEQFF. The DNA of the CDR3 is TGTGCCAGCAGTGCTTTAGCGGGAAGCTCCTACAATGAGCAGTTCTTC.

The rearrangement links TRBV10-2 to TRBJ1-1, with TRBD1 matching 12 bases. The CDR3 covers 16 residues. The germline V gene encodes CDR1 WSHSY and CDR2 SAAADI. V lost 10 bases to trimming and J lost 0 bases; unmatched junction nucleotides: 9. CDR3 in amino acids: CATRQGQGAMNTEAFF. For the CDR3, the DNA is TGCGCCACCCGACAGGGACAGGGGGCTATGAACACTGAAGCTTTCTTT.

This sequence joins TRBV7-8 and TRBJ2-7, with 7 bases identical to TRBD1. The CDR3 consists of 15 residues. CDR1 and CDR2 from the germline V gene are SGHVS and FQNEAQ. V lost 4 bases and J lost 2; bases outside the gene matches: 8. CDR3 amino acids: CASSSDRVGAYEQYF. CDR3 sequence (DNA): TGTGCCAGCAGCTCCGACAGGGTTGGAGCCTACGAGCAGTACTTC.

J is TRBJ2-7 and V is TRBV7-2, with 8 bases lining up with TRBD2. The CDR3 sequence is 15 residues long. Germline V gene data show CDR1 as SGHTA and CDR2 as FQGNSA. V gave up 2 bases and J gave up 3 bases; unmatched junction bases: 6. CDR3 sequence: CASSLLGLALYEQYF. The DNA for the CDR3 is TGTGCCAGCAGCTTACTCGGACTAGCACTCTACGAGCAGTACTTC.

CDR3 residues: CASSLATSGTDTQYF. CDR3 nucleotide sequence: TGTGCCAGCAGCTTAGCGACTAGCGGCACAGATACGCAGTATTTT. The genes are TRBV7-9 and TRBJ2-3, with TRBD2 identical over 8 bases. The germline V gene has CDR1 SEHNR and CDR2 FQNEAQ (reference sequence). With V trimmed by 0 bases and J by 1 base, 0 bases remained unmatched. This CDR3 is built from 15 residues.

This chain uses TRBV28 with TRBJ2-3, with D perhaps TRBD1 (6 bases). With 2 bases removed from V and 2 bases from J, the gap between germline ends came to 11 bases. CDR1 and CDR2 (germline): MDHEN, SYDVKM. The length of the CDR3 is 15 residues. The CDR3: CASSLDQGITDTQYF. The CDR3, as DNA: TGTGCCAGCAGTTTAGACCAGGGGATCACAGATACGCAGTATTTT.

This sequence joins TRBV6-5 and TRBJ2-3; tentatively, D is TRBD1 or TRBD2 (5 bases each). CDR1 and CDR2 (germline): MNHEY, SVGAGI. The CDR3 covers 16 residues. V was pared by 0 bases and J by 2 bases, with 12 bases between. In DNA, the CDR3 is TGTGCCAGCAGTTACTCGGGGGTAACGCACACAGATACGCAGTATTTT. The encoded protein is CASSYSGVTHTDTQYF.

This chain joins TRBV7-3 and TRBJ2-5, with 14 bases lining up with TRBD2. The CDR3 contains 15 residues. CDR1 and CDR2 (germline): SGHTA, FQGTGA. The V segment lost 5 bases and the J segment 4 bases; nucleotides outside the gene matches: 3. CDR3 bases: TGTGCCAGCAGCCCCGGGACTAGCGGGAGAGAGACCCAGTACTTC. Its translation is CASSPGTSGRETQYF. Filled out from reference TRBV7-3 and TRBJ2-5, the complete variable domain reads GAGVSQTPSNKVTEKGKYVELRCDPISGHTALYWYRQSLGQGPEFLIYFQGTGAADDSGLPNDRFFAVRPEGSVSTLKIQRTERGDSAVYLCASSPGTSGRETQYFGPGTRLLVL.

The chain uses TRBV5-1 and TRBJ2-7; 8 bases agree with TRBD1. Per germline, CDR1 SGHRS and CDR2 YFSETQ. With V trimmed by 2 bases and J by 4 bases, 8 bases remained unmatched. This CDR3 comprises 15 residues. CDR3 DNA: TGCGCCAGCAGCTTAAGGACAGGGTTCGGGTACGAGCAGTACTTC. This gives the protein CASSLRTGFGYEQYF.

In DNA form, the CDR3 reads TGTGCCACCAGCAGAGTGGGGGGGACTGAAGCTTTCTTT. Amino acids: CATSRVGGTEAFF. The chain recombines TRBV15 with TRBJ1-1, with D possibly TRBD1 on 5 matching bases. The CDR3 runs 13 residues. Germline CDR1 reads LNHNV; CDR2 reads YYDKDF (reference sequence). V was pared by 1 base and J by 5 bases, with 8 bases between. Drawing the rest from reference TRBV15 and TRBJ1-1, the complete variable domain is DAMVIQNPRYQVTQFGKPVTLSCSQTLNHNVMYWYQQKSSQAPKLLFHYYDKDFNNEADTPDNFQSRRPNTSFCFLDIRSPGLGDTAMYLCATSRVGGTEAFFGQGTRLTVV.

The J gene is TRBJ2-1, the V gene TRBV27, with 9 bases matching TRBD2. Unmatched junction bases numbered 7, after V lost 3 bases and J lost 1 base. The CDR3 loop spans 17 amino acids. Germline V lookup: CDR1 MNHEY, CDR2 SMNVEV (reference sequence). The CDR3 here is CASSFRSGRLSYNEQFF. The CDR3 DNA is TGTGCCAGCAGTTTTCGGAGCGGGAGGCTATCCTACAATGAGCAGTTCTTC.